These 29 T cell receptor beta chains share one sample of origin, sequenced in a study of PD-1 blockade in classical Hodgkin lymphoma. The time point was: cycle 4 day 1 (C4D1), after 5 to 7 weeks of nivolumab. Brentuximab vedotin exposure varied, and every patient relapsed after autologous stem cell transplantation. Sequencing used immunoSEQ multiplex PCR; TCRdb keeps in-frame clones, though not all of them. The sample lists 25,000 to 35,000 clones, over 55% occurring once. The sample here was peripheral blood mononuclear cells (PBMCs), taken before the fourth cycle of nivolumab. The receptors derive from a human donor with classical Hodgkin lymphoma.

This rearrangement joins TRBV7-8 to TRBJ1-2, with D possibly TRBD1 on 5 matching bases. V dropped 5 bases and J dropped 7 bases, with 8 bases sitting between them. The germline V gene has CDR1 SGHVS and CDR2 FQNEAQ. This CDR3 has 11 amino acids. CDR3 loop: CASSGGVGYTF. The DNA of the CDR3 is TGTGCCAGCAGCGGGGGGGTTGGCTACACCTTC.

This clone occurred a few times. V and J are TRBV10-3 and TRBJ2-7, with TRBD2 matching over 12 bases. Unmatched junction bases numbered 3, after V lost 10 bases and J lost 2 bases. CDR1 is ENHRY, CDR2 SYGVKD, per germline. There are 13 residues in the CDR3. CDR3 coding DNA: TGTGCCAGCGGACTAGCGGGGCCCTACGAGCAGTACTTC. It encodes CASGLAGPYEQYF.

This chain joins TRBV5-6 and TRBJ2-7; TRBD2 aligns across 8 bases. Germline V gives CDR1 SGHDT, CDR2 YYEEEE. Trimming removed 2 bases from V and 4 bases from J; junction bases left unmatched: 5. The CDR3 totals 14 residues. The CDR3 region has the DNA TGTGCCAGCAGCTTCCCGGGACTAGGGTACGAGCAGTACTTC. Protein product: CASSFPGLGYEQYF.

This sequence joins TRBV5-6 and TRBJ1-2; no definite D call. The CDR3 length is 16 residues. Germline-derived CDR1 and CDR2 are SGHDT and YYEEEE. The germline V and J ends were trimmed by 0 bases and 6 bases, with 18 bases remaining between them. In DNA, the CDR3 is TGTGCCAGCAGCTTGGTTAGTTATCGGACCGCGGATGGCTACACCTTC. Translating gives CASSLVSYRTADGYTF.

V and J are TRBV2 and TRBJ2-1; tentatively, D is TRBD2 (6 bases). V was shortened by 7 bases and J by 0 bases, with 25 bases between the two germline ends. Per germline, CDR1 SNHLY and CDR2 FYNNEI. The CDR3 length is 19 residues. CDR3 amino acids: CASTELDPASGSSYNEQFF. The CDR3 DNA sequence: TGTGCCAGCACCGAACTGGACCCCGCCAGCGGGTCCTCCTACAATGAGCAGTTCTTC. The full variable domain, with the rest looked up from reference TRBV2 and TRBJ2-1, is EPEVTQTPSHQVTQMGQEVILRCVPISNHLYFYWYRQILGQKVEFLVSFYNNEISEKSEIFDDQFSVERPDGSNFTLKIRSTKLEDSAMYFCASTELDPASGSSYNEQFFGPGTRLTVL.

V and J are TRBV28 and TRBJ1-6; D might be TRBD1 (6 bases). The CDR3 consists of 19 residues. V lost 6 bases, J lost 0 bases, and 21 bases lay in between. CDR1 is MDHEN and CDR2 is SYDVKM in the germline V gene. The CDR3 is CASRPPTGRKSSYNSPLHF. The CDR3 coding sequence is TGTGCCAGCAGGCCTCCGACAGGCCGAAAGAGCTCCTATAATTCACCCCTCCACTTT. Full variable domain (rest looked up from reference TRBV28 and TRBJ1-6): DVKVTQSSRYLVKRTGEKVFLECVQDMDHENMFWYRQDPGLGLRLIYFSYDVKMKEKGDIPEGYSVSREKKERFSLILESASTNQTSMYLCASRPPTGRKSSYNSPLHFGNGTRLTVT.

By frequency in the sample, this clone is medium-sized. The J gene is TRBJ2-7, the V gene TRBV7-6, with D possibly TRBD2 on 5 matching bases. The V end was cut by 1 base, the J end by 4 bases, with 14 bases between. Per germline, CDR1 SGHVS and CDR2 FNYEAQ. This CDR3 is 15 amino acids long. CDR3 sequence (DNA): TGTGCCAGCAGCTTAGATCCGGGGAATGGATACGAGCAGTACTTC. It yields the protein CASSLDPGNGYEQYF.

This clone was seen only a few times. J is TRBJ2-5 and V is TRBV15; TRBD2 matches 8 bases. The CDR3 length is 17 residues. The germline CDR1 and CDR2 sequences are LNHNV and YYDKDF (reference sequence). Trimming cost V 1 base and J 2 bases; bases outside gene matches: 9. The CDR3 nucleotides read TGTGCCACCAGCAGAGGACCGGCGGGAGGCTTGCAAGAGACCCAGTACTTC. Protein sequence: CATSRGPAGGLQETQYF.

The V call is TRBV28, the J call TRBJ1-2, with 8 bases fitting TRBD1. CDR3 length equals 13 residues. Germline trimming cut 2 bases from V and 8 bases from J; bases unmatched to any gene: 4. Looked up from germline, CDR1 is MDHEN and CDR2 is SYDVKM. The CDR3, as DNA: TGTGCCAGCAGTTTACGTGACAGGGGAGGCTACACCTTC. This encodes CASSLRDRGGYTF.

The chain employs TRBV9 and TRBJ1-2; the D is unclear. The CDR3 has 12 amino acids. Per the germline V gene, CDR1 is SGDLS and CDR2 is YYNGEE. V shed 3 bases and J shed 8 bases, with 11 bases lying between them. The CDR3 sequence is CASSGPSLGYTF. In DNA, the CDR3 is TGTGCCAGCAGCGGGCCAAGCCTCGGCTACACCTTC.

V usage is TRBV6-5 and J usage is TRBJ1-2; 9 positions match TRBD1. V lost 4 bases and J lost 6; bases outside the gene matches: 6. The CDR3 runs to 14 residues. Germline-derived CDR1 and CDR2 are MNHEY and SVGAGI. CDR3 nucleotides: TGTGCCAGCAGTTGGGTCGGGACAGGGAATGGCTACACCTTC. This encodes CASSWVGTGNGYTF.

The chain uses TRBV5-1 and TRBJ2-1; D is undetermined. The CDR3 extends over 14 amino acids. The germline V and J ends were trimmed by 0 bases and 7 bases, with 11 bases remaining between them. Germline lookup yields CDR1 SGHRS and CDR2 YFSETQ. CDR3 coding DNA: TGCGCCAGCAGCTTGGAGGGATTGGGGAATGAGCAGTTCTTC. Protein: CASSLEGLGNEQFF.

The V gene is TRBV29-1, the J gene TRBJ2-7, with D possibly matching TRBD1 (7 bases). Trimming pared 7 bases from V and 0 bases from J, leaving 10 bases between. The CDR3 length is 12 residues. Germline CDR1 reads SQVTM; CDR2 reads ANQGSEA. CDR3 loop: CSGRDSSYEQYF. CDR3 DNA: TGCAGCGGGCGGGACAGCTCCTACGAGCAGTACTTC.

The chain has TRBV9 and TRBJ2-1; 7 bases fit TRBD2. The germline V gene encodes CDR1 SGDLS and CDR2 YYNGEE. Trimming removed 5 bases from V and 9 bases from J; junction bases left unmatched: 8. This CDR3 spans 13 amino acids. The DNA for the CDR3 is TGTGCCAGCAGGTCCGGGACTATCGGTGAGCAGTTCTTC. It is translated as CASRSGTIGEQFF.

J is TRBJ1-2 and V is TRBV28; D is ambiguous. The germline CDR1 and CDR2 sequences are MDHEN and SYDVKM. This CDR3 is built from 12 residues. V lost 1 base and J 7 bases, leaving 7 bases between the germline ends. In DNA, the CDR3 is TGTGCCAGCAGTTTATTGGGTTTTGGCTACACCTTC. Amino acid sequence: CASSLLGFGYTF.

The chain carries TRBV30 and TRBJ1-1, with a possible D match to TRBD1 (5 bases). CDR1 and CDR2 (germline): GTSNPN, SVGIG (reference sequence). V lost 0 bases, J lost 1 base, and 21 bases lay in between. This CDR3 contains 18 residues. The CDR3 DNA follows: TGTGCCTGGAGTGTAGTGTGGGGCGGGCCAAGGGGGAACACTGAAGCTTTCTTT. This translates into CAWSVVWGGPRGNTEAFF. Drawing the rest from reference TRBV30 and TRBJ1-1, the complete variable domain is SQTIHQWPATLVQPVGSPLSLECTVEGTSNPNLYWYRQAAGRGLQLLFYSVGIGQISSEVPQNLSASRPQDRQFILSSKKLLLSDSGFYLCAWSVVWGGPRGNTEAFFGQGTRLTVV.

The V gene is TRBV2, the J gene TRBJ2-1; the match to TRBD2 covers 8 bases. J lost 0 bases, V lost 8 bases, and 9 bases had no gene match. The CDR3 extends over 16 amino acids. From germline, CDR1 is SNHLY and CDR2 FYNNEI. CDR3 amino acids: CASVGEGTSSYNEQFF. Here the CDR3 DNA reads TGTGCCAGCGTGGGAGAAGGGACTAGCTCCTACAATGAGCAGTTCTTC.

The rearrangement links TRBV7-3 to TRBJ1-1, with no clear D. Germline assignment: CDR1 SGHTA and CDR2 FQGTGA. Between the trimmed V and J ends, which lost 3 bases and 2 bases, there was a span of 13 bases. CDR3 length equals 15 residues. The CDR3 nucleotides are TGTGCCAGCAGCTTGACGTCGCTAGGAAACACTGAAGCTTTCTTT. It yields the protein CASSLTSLGNTEAFF.

The CDR3 DNA follows: TGTGCCAGCAGCTTGTGGACGGGAGGCGACGAGCAGTACTTC. It codes for CASSLWTGGDEQYF. V usage is TRBV4-2 and J usage is TRBJ2-7; 7 nucleotides agree with TRBD2. The junction had 9 bases not matched to a gene; V was cut back by 5 bases and J by 5 bases. The CDR3 is 14 residues long. Germline V gene data show CDR1 as LGHNA and CDR2 as YNFKEQ.

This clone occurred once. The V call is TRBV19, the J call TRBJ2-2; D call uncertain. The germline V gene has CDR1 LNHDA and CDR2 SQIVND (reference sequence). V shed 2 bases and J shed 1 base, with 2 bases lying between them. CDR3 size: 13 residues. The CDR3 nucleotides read TGTGCCAGTAGTATACAGAACACCGGGGAGCTGTTTTTT. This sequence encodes CASSIQNTGELFF.

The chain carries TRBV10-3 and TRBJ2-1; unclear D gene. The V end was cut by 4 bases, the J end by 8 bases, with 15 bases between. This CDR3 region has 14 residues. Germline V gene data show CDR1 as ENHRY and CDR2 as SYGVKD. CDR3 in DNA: TGTGCCATCAGTGGCGGCTCCTCCTTAGATGAGCAGTTCTTC. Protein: CAISGGSSLDEQFF.

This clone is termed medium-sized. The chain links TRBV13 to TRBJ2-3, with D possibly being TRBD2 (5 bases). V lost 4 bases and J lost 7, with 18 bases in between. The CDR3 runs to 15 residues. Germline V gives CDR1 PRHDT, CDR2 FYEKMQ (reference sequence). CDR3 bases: TGTGCCAGCAGCTCCAACCGGGTGCCGGGGAATACGCAGTATTTT. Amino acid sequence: CASSSNRVPGNTQYF.

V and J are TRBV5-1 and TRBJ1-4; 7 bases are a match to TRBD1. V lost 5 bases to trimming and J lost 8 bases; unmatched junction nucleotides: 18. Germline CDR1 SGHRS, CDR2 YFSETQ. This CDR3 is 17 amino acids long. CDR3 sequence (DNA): TGCGCCAGCAGAGGTGACAGGGCCTCCTTCCTGGGAGAAAAACTGTTTTTT. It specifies CASRGDRASFLGEKLFF. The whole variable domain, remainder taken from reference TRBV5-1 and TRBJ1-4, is KAGVTQTPRYLIKTRGQQVTLSCSPISGHRSVSWYQQTPGQGLQFLFEYFSETQRNKGNFPGRFSGRQFSNSRSEMNVSTLELGDSALYLCASRGDRASFLGEKLFFGSGTQLSVL.

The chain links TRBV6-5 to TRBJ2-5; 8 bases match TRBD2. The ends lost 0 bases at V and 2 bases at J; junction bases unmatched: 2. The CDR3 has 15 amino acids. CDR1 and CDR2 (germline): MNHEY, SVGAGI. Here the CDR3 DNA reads TGTGCCAGCAGTTACTCAGGGACTAGGCAAGAGACCCAGTACTTC. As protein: CASSYSGTRQETQYF.

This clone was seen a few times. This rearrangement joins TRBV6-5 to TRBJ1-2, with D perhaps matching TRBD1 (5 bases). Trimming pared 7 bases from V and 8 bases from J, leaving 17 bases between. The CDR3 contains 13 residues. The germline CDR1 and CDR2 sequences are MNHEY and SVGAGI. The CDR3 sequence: CASTSQGAGGYTF. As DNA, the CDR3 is TGTGCCAGCACCTCGCAGGGCGCGGGGGGCTACACCTTC.

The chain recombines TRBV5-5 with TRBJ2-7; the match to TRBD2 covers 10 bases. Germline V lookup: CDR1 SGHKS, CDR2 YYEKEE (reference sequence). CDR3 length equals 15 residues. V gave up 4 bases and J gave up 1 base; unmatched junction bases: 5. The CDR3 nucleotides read TGTGCCAGCAGCCGAGGGACTAGCGCATCCTACGAGCAGTACTTC. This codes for CASSRGTSASYEQYF.

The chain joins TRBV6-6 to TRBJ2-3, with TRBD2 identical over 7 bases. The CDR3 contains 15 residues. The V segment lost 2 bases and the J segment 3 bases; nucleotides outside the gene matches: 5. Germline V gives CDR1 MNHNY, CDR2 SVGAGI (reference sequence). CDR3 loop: CASSYERGGTDTQYF. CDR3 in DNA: TGTGCCAGCAGTTACGAGCGGGGAGGGACAGATACGCAGTATTTT.

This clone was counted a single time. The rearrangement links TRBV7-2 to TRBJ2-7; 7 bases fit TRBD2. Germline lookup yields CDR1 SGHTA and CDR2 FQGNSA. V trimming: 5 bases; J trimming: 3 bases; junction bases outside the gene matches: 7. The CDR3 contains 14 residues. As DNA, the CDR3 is TGTGCCAGCAGCCTCATAAGCGGGAACTACGAGCAGTACTTC. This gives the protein CASSLISGNYEQYF.

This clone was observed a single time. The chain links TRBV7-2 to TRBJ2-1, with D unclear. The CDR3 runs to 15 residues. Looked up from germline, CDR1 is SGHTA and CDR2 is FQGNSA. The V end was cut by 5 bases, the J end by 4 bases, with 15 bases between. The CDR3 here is CASSQVTSLYNEQFF. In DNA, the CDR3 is TGTGCCAGCAGCCAAGTAACCTCCCTATACAATGAGCAGTTCTTC.